This T cell receptor (beta chain) is drawn from a study of blood T cell repertoires in COVID-19. Overall study context: There were acute and convalescent COVID-19 samples, and they came from the United States, Italy and Spain. Sources were T cells, B-cell-depleted T cells, or PBMCs; the material itself was cDNA or gDNA.

The protocol was immunoSEQ multiplex PCR, while the TCRdb copy is restricted to in-frame clones and leaves out a portion. This sample has over 45,000 clones, with roughly 79% found just once. The germline V gene has CDR1 SGDLS and CDR2 YYNGEE. The CDR3 has 15 amino acids. Deletions cut 2 bases from V and 0 bases from J, with 11 bases between. The chain uses TRBV9 and TRBJ1-2, with D possibly TRBD1 on 6 matching bases. The source material was peripheral blood. The clonotype originates from an elderly woman with active or convalescent COVID-19. The CDR3 DNA follows: TGTGCCAGCAGCGTTACAGGGAACTCTAACTATGGCTACACCTTC. Translating gives CASSVTGNSNYGYTF.